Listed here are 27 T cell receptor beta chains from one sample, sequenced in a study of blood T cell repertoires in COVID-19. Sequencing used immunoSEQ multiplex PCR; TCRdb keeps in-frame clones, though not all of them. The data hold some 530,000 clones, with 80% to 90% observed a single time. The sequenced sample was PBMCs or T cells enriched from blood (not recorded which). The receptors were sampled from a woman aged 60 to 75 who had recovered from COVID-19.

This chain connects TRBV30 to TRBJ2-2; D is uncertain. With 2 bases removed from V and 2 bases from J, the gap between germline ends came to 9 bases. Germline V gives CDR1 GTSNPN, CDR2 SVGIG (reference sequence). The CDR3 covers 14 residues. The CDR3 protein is CAWSFGGNTGELFF. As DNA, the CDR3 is TGTGCCTGGAGTTTCGGCGGAAACACCGGGGAGCTGTTTTTT.

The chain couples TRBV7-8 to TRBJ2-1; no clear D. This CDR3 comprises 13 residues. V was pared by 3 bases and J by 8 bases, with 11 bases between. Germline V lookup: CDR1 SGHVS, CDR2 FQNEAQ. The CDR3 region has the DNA TGTGCCAGCAGCTTTAGGCCCCGGGATGAGCAGTTCTTC. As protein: CASSFRPRDEQFF.

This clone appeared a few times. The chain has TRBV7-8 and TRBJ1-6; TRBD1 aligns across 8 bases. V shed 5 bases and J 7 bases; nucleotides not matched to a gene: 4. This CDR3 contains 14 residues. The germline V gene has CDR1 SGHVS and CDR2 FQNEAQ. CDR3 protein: CASSVTGENSPLHF. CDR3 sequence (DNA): TGTGCCAGCAGCGTGACAGGGGAAAATTCACCCCTCCACTTT.

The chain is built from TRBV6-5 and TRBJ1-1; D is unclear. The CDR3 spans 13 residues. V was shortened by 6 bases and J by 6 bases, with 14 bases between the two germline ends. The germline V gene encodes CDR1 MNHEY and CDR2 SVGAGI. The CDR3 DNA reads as TGTGCCAGCAGGACCGGGAGAGCGGCTGAAGCTTTCTTT. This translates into CASRTGRAAEAFF.

For the CDR3, the DNA is TGTGCCAGCAGCCGAAATTCCGGGACAGTTGAAAAACTGTTTTTT. It encodes CASSRNSGTVEKLFF. V and J are TRBV4-2 and TRBJ1-4; TRBD1 matches 7 bases. With V trimmed by 4 bases and J by 7 bases, 9 bases remained unmatched. The CDR3 consists of 15 residues. Germline V gives CDR1 LGHNA, CDR2 YNFKEQ.

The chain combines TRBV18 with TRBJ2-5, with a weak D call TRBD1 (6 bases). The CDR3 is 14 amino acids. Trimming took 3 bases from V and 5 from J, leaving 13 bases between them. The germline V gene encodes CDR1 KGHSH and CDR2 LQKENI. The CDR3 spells CASSPTGTWETQYF. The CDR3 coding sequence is TGTGCCAGCTCACCTACAGGGACATGGGAGACCCAGTACTTC.

The CDR3 sequence: CASSEGVTGWEETQYF. In nucleotides, the CDR3 is TGTGCCAGCAGTGAAGGGGTCACAGGGTGGGAAGAGACCCAGTACTTC. The rearrangement links TRBV2 to TRBJ2-5, with a possible D match to TRBD1 (6 bases). V lost 1 base and J 3 bases, leaving 15 bases between the germline ends. The CDR3 extends over 16 amino acids. Germline V lookup: CDR1 SNHLY, CDR2 FYNNEI.

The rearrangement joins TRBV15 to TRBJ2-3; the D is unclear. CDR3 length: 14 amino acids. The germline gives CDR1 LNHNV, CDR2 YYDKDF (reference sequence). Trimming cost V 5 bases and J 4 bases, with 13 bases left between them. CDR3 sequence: CATSLGKLADTQYF. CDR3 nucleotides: TGTGCCACCAGCTTGGGCAAACTGGCAGATACGCAGTATTTT. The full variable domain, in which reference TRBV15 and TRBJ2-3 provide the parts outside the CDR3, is DAMVIQNPRYQVTQFGKPVTLSCSQTLNHNVMYWYQQKSSQAPKLLFHYYDKDFNNEADTPDNFQSRRPNTSFCFLDIRSPGLGDTAMYLCATSLGKLADTQYFGPGTRLTVL.

The CDR3 spells CASSLVPGQGANEKLFF. The CDR3 DNA reads as TGTGCCAGCAGCTTAGTCCCGGGACAGGGGGCTAATGAAAAACTGTTTTTT. The V and J genes are TRBV7-8 and TRBJ1-4; 11 bases line up with TRBD1. The junction had 4 bases not matched to a gene; V was cut back by 1 base and J by 3 bases. The CDR3 loop spans 17 amino acids. Germline V gene lookup returns CDR1 SGHVS and CDR2 FQNEAQ.

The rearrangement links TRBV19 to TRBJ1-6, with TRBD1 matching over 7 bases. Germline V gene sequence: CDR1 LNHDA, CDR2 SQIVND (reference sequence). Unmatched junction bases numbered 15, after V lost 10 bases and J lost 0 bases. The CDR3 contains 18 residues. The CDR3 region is CATQSGTAASSYNSPLHF. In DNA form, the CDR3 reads TGTGCCACCCAATCCGGGACAGCCGCCAGCTCCTATAATTCACCCCTCCACTTT.

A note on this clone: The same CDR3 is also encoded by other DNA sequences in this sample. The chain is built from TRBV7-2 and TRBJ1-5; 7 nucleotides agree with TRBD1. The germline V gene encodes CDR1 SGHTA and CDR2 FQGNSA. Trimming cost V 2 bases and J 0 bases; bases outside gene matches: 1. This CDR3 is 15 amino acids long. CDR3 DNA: TGTGCCAGCAGCTTAACAGGGGATAGCAATCAGCCCCAGCATTTT. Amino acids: CASSLTGDSNQPQHF.

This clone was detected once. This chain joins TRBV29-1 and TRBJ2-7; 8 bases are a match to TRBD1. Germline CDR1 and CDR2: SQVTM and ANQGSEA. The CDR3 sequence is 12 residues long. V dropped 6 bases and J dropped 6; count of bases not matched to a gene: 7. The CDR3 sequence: CSVGDRPFEQYF. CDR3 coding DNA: TGCAGCGTAGGGGACAGGCCCTTCGAGCAGTACTTC.

CDR3 region: CASSQVIGGLSSPYTEAFF. Here the CDR3 DNA reads TGCGCCAGCAGCCAAGTGATTGGAGGGCTTAGTTCCCCCTACACTGAAGCTTTCTTT. The genes are TRBV4-1 and TRBJ1-1, with D unresolved. The V gene lost 1 base and the J gene lost 3 bases, with 24 bases spanning the gap. The CDR3 has 19 amino acids. CDR1 and CDR2 from the germline V gene are MGHRA and YSYEKL.

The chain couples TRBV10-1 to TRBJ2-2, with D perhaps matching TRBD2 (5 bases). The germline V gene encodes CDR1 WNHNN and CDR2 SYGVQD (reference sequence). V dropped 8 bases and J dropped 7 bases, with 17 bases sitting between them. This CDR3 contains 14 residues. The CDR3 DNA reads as TGCGCCAGCCGGCGTGAGGGCCTGGGCGGGGAGCTGTTTTTT. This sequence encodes CASRREGLGGELFF.

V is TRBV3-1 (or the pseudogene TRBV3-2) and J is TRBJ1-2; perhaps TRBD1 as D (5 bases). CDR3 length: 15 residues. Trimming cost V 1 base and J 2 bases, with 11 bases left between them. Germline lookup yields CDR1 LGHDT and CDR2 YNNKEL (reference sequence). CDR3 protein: CASSQVWGGNYGYTF. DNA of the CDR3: TGTGCCAGCAGCCAAGTTTGGGGGGGGAACTATGGCTACACCTTC.

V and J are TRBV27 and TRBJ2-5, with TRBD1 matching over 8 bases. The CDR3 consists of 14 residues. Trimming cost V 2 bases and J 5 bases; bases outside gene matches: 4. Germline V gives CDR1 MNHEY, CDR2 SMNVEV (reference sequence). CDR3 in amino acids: CASSLAGGWETQYF. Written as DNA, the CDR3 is TGTGCCAGCAGTTTAGCAGGGGGCTGGGAGACCCAGTACTTC.

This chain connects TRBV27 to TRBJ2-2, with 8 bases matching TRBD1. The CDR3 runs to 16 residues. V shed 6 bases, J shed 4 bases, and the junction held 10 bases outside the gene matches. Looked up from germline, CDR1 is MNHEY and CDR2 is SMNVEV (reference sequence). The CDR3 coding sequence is TGTGCCAGCAGCCCAATGACAGGGGTCCTCACCGGGGAGCTGTTTTTT. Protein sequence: CASSPMTGVLTGELFF.

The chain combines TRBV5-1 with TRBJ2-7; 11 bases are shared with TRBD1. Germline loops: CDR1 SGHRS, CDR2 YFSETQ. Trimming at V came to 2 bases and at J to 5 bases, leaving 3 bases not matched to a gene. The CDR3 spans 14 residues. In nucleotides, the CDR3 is TGCGCCAGCAGCTTTGCGGGACAGGGGGACGAGCAGTACGTC. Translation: CASSFAGQGDEQYV.

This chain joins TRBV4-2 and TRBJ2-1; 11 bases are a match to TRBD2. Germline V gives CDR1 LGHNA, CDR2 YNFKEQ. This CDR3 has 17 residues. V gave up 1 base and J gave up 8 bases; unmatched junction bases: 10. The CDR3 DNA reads TGTGCCAGCAGCCAAGGAAGGAGTAGCGGGGGGGCCTATGAGCAGTTCTTC. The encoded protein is CASSQGRSSGGAYEQFF.

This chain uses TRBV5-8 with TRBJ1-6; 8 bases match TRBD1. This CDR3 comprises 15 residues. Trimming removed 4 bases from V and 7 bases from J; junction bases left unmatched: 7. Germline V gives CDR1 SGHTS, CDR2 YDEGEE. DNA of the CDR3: TGTGCCAGCAGCCCGGCCGGACAGGGAAATTCACCCCTCCACTTT. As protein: CASSPAGQGNSPLHF.

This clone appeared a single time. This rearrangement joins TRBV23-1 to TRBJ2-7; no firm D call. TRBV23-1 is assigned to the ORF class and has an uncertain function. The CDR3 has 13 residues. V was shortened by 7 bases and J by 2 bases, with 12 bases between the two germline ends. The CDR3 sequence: CASTRDITYEQYF. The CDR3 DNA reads TGCGCCAGCACCCGAGACATAACCTACGAGCAGTACTTC.

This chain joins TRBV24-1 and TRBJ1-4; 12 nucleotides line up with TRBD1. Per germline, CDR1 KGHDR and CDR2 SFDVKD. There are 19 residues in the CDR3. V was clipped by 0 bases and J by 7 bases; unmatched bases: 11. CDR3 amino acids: CATSDLTRDRGPWGEKLFF. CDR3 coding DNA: TGTGCCACCAGTGATTTGACTCGGGACAGGGGGCCGTGGGGTGAAAAACTGTTTTTT.

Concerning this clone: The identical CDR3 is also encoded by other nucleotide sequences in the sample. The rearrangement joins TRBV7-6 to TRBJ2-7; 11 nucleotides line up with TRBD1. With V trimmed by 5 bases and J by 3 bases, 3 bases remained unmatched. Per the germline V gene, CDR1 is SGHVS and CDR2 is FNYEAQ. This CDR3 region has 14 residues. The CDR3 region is CASSPGTGGYEQYF. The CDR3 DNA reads TGTGCCAGCAGCCCGGGGACAGGGGGCTACGAGCAGTACTTC.

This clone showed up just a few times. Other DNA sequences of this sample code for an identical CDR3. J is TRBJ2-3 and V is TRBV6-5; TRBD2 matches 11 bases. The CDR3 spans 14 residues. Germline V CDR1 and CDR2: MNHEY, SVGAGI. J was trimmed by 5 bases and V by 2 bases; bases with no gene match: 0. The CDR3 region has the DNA TGTGCCAGCAGTTACGGGACTAGCGGAGATACGCAGTATTTT. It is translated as CASSYGTSGDTQYF.

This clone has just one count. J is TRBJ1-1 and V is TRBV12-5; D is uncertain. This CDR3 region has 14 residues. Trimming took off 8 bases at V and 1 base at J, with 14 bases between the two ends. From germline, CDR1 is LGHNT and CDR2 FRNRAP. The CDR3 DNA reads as TGTGCTAGTCGCCTAAGTGGAGGGAACACTGAAGCTTTCTTT. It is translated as CASRLSGGNTEAFF.

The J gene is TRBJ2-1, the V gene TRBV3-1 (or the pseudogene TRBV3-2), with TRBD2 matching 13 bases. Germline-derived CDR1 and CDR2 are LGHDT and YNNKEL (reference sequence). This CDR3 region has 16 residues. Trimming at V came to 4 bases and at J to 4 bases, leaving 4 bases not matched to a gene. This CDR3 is CASSRGLAGAYNEQFF. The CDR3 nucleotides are TGTGCCAGCAGCCGTGGACTAGCGGGGGCTTACAATGAGCAGTTCTTC.

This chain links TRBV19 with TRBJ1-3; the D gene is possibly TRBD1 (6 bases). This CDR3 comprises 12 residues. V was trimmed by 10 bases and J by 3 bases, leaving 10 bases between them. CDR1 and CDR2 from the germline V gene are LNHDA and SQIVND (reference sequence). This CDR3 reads CATTGFGNTIYF. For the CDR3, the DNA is TGTGCCACCACAGGGTTTGGAAACACCATATATTTT.